This TCR beta chain was sequenced for a study of graft-versus-host responses after intestinal transplantation. Sequencing was performed with immunoSEQ multiplex PCR; in TCRdb, only in-frame clones are kept and a portion is missing. The sample holds tens of thousands of clones; around 92% are singletons and the top ten take approximately 0.096%. Regarding this clone: Its antigen is unidentified.

The sample was unstimulated CD4+ T cells sorted from spleen or lymph node cells, taken before intestinal transplant. The TCR was taken from a human donor who received an intestinal transplant.

For the CDR3, the DNA is TGTGCCAGTAGTCCCCGAGCGGGCTGGTCCCTATACGAGCAGTACTTC. Translated: CASSPRAGWSLYEQYF. The chain employs TRBV19 and TRBJ2-7; D is possibly TRBD2 (6 bases). CDR1 is LNHDA and CDR2 is SQIVND in the germline V gene (reference sequence). The CDR3 spans 16 residues. V lost 5 bases and J lost 4, with 21 bases in between.